A selection of T cell receptor beta chains follows, all from one sample in a study of shared clonotypes between healthy human individuals. Generated by immunoSEQ multiplex PCR, the TCRdb table keeps only in-frame clones and is missing some. This sample has hundreds of thousands of clones, with 95% to 96% found just once. Sequencing was done on a sample of naive CD8+ T cells sorted from blood. The source is a woman aged 30 to 39 in good health. CDR3s include the opening cysteine and the closing phenylalanine or tryptophan. A D gene is named only where the DNA matches it firmly. Rows give clone size only sometimes, using once, few, many, or a class for an expanded clone.

j_call: TRBJ2-1; clone_size: once; d_call: TRBD1; v_call: TRBV7-3; cdr3_nt: TGTGCCAGCAGCGGTAAGGCAGGGGGCTACAATGAGCAGTTCTTC; cdr3_aa: CASSGKAGGYNEQFF
j_call: TRBJ2-1; clone_size: .; d_call: .; v_call: TRBV7-8; cdr3_nt: TGTGCCAGCAGGACGACTAGTCTCAATGAGCAGTTCTTC; cdr3_aa: CASRTTSLNEQFF
j_call: TRBJ1-1; clone_size: .; d_call: .; v_call: TRBV28; cdr3_nt: TGTGCCAGCAGTTCGGGCTGGCAGGCCGAGAACACTGAAGCTTTCTTT; cdr3_aa: CASSSGWQAENTEAFF
j_call: TRBJ2-2; clone_size: .; d_call: .; v_call: TRBV5-6; cdr3_nt: TGTGCCAGCAGCTTGGGGGAACAGGGATTCACCGGGGAGCTGTTTTTT; cdr3_aa: CASSLGEQGFTGELFF
j_call: TRBJ2-7; clone_size: .; d_call: TRBD2; v_call: TRBV27; cdr3_nt: TGTGCCAGCGCTTTGACTAGCGGAGTATACGAGCAGTACTTC; cdr3_aa: CASALTSGVYEQYF
j_call: TRBJ2-1; clone_size: once; d_call: TRBD2; v_call: TRBV30; cdr3_nt: TGTGCCTGGAGTCGACTAGCGGGAGGCTGGTTCTTC; cdr3_aa: CAWSRLAGGWFF
j_call: TRBJ2-7; clone_size: few; d_call: .; v_call: TRBV19; cdr3_nt: TGTGCCAGTAGTATTACCAGCGGCTCATCCTACGAGCAGTACTTC; cdr3_aa: CASSITSGSSYEQYF
j_call: TRBJ2-1; clone_size: .; d_call: .; v_call: TRBV19; cdr3_nt: TGTGCCAGTAGTTTCGTTTTAATCTCCTACAATGAGCAGTTCTTC; cdr3_aa: CASSFVLISYNEQFF
j_call: TRBJ2-6; clone_size: .; d_call: .; v_call: TRBV6-1; cdr3_nt: TGTGCCAGCCTCCAGGTGACTGGGGTCCTGACTTTC; cdr3_aa: CASLQVTGVLTF
j_call: TRBJ1-4; clone_size: .; d_call: TRBD1; v_call: TRBV19; cdr3_nt: TGTGCCAGTAGTATGGGACAGGGGAATGAAAAACTGTTTTTT; cdr3_aa: CASSMGQGNEKLFF
j_call: TRBJ2-7; clone_size: .; d_call: TRBD2; v_call: TRBV4-2; cdr3_nt: TGTGCCAGCAGCCCTGGGACTAGCGGCTACGAGCAGTACTTC; cdr3_aa: CASSPGTSGYEQYF
j_call: TRBJ2-7; clone_size: .; d_call: .; v_call: TRBV4-2; cdr3_nt: TGTGCCAGCAGCCAAGATTTCGGGGCCTACGAGCAGTACTTC; cdr3_aa: CASSQDFGAYEQYF
j_call: TRBJ2-1; clone_size: once; d_call: TRBD2; v_call: TRBV29-1; cdr3_nt: TGCAGCGTTCGCCAACCCGGGACTAGCGGGAGTCCCTCCTACAATGAGCAGTTCTTC; cdr3_aa: CSVRQPGTSGSPSYNEQFF
j_call: TRBJ2-7; clone_size: .; d_call: TRBD2; v_call: TRBV27; cdr3_nt: TGTGCCAGCAGTTCTAGCGGGAATTGGTACGAGCAGTACTTC; cdr3_aa: CASSSSGNWYEQYF
j_call: TRBJ2-1; clone_size: .; d_call: .; v_call: TRBV27; cdr3_nt: TGTGCCAGCAGTTCGGACGGCAATGAGCAGTTCTTC; cdr3_aa: CASSSDGNEQFF
j_call: TRBJ2-2; clone_size: .; d_call: .; v_call: TRBV10-1; cdr3_nt: TGCGCCAGCAGTGACGGGGTATTCGGGAACCAGAACACCGGGGAGCTGTTTTTT; cdr3_aa: CASSDGVFGNQNTGELFF
j_call: TRBJ2-7; clone_size: .; d_call: .; v_call: TRBV28; cdr3_nt: TGTGCCAGCCGCTACGACGAGCAGTACTTC; cdr3_aa: CASRYDEQYF
j_call: TRBJ2-5; clone_size: .; d_call: TRBD2; v_call: TRBV5-6; cdr3_nt: TGTGCCAGCAGCCCCCTAGCGGAAGAAGAGACCCAGTACTTC; cdr3_aa: CASSPLAEEETQYF
j_call: TRBJ2-5; clone_size: .; d_call: TRBD2; v_call: TRBV27; cdr3_nt: TGTGCCAGCAGTTTATTACCCTTAGCGGGAGAGGAGACCCAGTACTTC; cdr3_aa: CASSLLPLAGEETQYF
j_call: TRBJ2-7; clone_size: once; d_call: .; v_call: TRBV29-1; cdr3_nt: TGCAGCGTTGCGGTAGCGGACTACGAGCAGTACTTC; cdr3_aa: CSVAVADYEQYF
j_call: TRBJ2-5; clone_size: .; d_call: .; v_call: TRBV11-2; cdr3_nt: TGTGCCAGCAGCTTACCGGGGCAAGAGACCCAGTACTTC; cdr3_aa: CASSLPGQETQYF
j_call: TRBJ2-7; clone_size: .; d_call: .; v_call: TRBV5-3; cdr3_nt: TGTGCCAGCAGCTGGGACTTAAACTACGAGCAGTACTTC; cdr3_aa: CASSWDLNYEQYF